The TCR beta chain described here comes from a study of CD8 T cells in Susac syndrome. Study-wide background: Of the sequenced Susac syndrome patients, 5 or 6 had active disease and under 10 were in remission.

A quantity of 0.5 to 1 ug RNA underwent reverse transcription using random hexamers. Each CDR3 protein is one row after TCRdb ran MiXCR on the immunoSEQ multiplex PCR reads. The profile shows under 200,000 distinct CDR3 sequences, 90% to 96% of them singletons. Trimming took 1 base from V and 3 from J, leaving 10 bases between them. The CDR3 extends over 14 amino acids. Germline values: CDR1 LNHNV, CDR2 YYDKDF (reference sequence). The sequence came from a human donor with Susac syndrome. Input material: CD4+ T cells from PBMCs. The rearrangement links TRBV15 to TRBJ2-7, with D maybe TRBD2 (6 bases). CDR3 sequence reads: CATSRAGGDYEQYF. CDR3 coding DNA: TGTGCCACCAGCAGAGCCGGCGGGGACTACGAGCAGTACTTC.